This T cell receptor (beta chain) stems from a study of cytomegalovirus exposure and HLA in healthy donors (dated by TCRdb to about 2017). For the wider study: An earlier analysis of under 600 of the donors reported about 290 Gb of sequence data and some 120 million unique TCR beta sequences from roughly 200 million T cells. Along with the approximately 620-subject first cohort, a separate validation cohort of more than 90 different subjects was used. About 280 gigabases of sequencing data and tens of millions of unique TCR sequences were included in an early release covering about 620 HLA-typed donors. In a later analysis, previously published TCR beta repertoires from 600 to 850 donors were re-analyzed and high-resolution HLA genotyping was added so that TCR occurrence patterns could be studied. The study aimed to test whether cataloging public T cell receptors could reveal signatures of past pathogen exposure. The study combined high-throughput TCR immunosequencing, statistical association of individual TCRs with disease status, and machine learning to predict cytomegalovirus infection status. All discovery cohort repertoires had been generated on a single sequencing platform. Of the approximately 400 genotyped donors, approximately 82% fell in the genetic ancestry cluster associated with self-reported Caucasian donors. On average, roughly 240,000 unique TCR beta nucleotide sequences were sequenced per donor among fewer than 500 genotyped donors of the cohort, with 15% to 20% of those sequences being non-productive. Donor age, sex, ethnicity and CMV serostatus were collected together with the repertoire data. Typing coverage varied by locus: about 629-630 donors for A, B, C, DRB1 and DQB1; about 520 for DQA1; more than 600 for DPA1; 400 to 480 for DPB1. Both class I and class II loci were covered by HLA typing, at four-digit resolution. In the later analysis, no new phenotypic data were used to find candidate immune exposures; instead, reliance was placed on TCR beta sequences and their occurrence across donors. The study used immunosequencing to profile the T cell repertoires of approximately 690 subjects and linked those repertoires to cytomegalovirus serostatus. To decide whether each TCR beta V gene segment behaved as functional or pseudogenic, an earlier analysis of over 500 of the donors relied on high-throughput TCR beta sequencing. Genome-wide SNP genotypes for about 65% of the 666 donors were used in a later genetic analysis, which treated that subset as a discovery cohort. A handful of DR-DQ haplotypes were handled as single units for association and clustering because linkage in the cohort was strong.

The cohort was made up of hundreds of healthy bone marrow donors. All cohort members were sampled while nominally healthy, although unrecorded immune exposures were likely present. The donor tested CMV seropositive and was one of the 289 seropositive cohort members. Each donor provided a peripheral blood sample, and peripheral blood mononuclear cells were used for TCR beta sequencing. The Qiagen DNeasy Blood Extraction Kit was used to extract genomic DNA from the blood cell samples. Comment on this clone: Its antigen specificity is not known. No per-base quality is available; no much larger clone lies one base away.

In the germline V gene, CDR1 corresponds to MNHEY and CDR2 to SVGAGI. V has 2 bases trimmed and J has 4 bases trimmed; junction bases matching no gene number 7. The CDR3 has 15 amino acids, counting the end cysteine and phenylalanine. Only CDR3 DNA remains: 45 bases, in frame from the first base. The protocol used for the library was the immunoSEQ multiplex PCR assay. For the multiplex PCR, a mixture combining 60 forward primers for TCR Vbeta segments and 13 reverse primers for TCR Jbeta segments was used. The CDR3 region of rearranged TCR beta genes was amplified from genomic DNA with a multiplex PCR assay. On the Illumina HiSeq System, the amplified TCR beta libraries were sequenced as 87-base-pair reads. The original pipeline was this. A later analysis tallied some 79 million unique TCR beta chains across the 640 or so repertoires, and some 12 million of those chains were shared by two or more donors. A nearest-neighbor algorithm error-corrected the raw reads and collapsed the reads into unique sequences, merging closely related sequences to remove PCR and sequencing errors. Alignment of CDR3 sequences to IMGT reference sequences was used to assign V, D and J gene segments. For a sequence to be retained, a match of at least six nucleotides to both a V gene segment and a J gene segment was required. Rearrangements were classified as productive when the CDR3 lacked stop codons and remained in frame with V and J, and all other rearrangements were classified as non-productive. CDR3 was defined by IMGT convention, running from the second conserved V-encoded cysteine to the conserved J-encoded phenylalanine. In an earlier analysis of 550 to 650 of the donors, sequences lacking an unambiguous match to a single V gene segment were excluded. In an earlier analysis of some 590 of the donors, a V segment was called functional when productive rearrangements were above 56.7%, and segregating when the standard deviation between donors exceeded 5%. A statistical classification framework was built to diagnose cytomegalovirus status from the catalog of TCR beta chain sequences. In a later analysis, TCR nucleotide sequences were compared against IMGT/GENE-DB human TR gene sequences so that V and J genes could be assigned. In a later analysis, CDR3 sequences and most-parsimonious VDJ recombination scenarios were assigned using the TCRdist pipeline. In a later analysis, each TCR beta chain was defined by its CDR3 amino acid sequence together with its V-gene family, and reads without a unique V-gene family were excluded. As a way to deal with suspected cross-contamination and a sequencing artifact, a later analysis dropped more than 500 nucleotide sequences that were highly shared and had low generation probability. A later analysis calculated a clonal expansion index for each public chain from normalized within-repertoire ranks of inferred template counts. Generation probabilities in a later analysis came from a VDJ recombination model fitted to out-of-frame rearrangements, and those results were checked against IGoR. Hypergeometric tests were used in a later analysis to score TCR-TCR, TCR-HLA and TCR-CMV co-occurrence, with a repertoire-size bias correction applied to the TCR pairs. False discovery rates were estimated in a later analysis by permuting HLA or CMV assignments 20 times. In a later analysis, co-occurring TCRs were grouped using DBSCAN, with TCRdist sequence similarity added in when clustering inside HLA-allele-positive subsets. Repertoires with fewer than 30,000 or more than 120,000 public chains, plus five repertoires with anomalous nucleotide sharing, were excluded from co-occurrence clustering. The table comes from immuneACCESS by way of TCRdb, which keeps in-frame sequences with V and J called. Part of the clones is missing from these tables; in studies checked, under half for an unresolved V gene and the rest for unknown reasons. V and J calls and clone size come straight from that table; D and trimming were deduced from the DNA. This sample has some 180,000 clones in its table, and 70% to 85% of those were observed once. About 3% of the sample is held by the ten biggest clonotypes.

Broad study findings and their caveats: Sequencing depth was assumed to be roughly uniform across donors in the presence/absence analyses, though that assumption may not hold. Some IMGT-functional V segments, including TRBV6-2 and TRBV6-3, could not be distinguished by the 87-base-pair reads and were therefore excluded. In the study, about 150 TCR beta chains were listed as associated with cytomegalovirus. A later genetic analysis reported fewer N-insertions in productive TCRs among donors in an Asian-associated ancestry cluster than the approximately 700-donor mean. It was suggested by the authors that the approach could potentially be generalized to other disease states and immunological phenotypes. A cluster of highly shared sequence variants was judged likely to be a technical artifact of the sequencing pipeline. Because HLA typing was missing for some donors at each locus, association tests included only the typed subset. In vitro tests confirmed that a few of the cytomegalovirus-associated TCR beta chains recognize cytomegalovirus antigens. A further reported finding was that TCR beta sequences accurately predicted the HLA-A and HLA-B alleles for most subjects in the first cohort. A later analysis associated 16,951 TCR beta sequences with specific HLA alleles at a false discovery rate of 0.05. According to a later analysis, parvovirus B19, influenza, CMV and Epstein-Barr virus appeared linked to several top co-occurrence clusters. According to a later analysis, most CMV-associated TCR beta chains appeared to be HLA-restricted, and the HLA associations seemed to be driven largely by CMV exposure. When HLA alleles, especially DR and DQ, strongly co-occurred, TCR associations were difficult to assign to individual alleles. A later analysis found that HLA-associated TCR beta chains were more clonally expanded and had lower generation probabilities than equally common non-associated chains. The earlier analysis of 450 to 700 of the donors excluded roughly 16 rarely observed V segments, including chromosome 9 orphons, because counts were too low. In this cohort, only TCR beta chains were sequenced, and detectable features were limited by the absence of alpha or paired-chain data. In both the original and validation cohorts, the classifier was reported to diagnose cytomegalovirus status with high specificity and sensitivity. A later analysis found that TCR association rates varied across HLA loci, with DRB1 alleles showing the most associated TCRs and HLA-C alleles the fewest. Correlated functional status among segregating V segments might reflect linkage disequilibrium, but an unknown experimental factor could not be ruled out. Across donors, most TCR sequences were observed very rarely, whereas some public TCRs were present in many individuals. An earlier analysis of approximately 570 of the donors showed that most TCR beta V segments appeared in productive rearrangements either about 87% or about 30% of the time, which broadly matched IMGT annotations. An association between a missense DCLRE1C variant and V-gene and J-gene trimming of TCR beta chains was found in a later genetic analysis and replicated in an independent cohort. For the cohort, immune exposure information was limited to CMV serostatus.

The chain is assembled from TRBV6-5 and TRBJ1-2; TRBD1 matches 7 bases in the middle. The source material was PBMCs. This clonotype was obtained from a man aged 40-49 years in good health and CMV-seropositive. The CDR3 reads CASSYHSRDSYGYTF. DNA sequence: TGTGCCAGCAGTTACCATTCCCGGGACAGCTATGGCTACACCTTC.